One and the same sample provided the 16 T cell receptor beta chains below, sequenced in a study of shared clonotypes between healthy human individuals. Using immunoSEQ multiplex PCR, the repertoire was profiled, and TCRdb retains in-frame clones only, with some absent. The sample lists 1.5 million to 2.5 million clones; about 95% were seen once. Positively selected for CCR7, the CD45RO-negative cells used as naive CD8 cells excluded terminally differentiated effector memory CD45RA+ cells. The source material was naive CD8+ T cells sorted from blood. The source of these receptors is a man between 18 and 35 years old in good health.

This chain joins TRBV7-2 and TRBJ2-5; 15 nucleotides align to TRBD2. Germline V gene sequence: CDR1 SGHTA, CDR2 FQGNSA. The J segment lost 3 bases and the V segment lost 3 bases, leaving 11 bases of the junction unmatched. The CDR3 is 19 amino acids. Here the CDR3 reads CASSLEGLAGGVPKETQYF. The CDR3 nucleotides are TGTGCCAGCAGCTTGGAGGGACTAGCGGGGGGCGTCCCTAAAGAGACCCAGTACTTC.

The rearrangement uses TRBV5-1 and TRBJ1-1, with TRBD1 matching over 7 bases. This CDR3 region has 15 residues. Trimming took 4 bases from V and 0 from J; bases not matched to a gene: 6. Germline V gives CDR1 SGHRS, CDR2 YFSETQ. The CDR3 region is CASSLRQGMNTEAFF. CDR3 in DNA: TGCGCCAGCAGCCTCCGACAGGGCATGAACACTGAAGCTTTCTTT.

The chain couples TRBV6-6 to TRBJ2-7, with D perhaps matching TRBD2 (6 bases). V was cut by 2 bases and J by 1 base, with 12 bases left in between. CDR3 size: 15 residues. Germline V gene data show CDR1 as MNHNY and CDR2 as SVGAGI (reference sequence). The CDR3, as DNA: TGTGCCAGCAGTTACGGGGGGATTGAATCCTACGAGCAGTACTTC. Translation gives CASSYGGIESYEQYF.

The gene calls are TRBV14 and TRBJ2-3; tentative D call: TRBD2 (5 bases). Germline V gene sequence: CDR1 SGHDN, CDR2 FVKESK. V lost 4 bases and J 4 bases, leaving 12 bases between the germline ends. The CDR3 covers 14 residues. The CDR3 sequence is CASSLRGYADTQYF. The DNA of the CDR3 is TGTGCCAGCAGCCTACGAGGGTATGCAGATACGCAGTATTTT.

This chain joins TRBV6-5 and TRBJ2-7, with 8 positions matching TRBD1. The V gene's germline CDR1 is MNHEY and CDR2 SVGAGI. V lost 5 bases, J lost 4 bases, and 4 bases stayed unmatched. The CDR3 spans 13 residues. This CDR3 is CASSGTGQYEQYF. In nucleotides, the CDR3 is TGTGCCAGCAGTGGGACAGGCCAATACGAGCAGTACTTC.

The rearrangement joins TRBV7-8 to TRBJ2-7; 7 bases are a match to TRBD1. After removal of 6 bases from V and 0 bases from J, the junction contained 8 bases not matched to a gene. Germline CDR1 SGHVS, CDR2 FQNEAQ. The CDR3 is 15 amino acids. The CDR3 nucleotides are TGTGCCAGCAGTCCCCAGGACAGGATCTCCTACGAGCAGTACTTC. It yields the protein CASSPQDRISYEQYF.

The chain couples TRBV14 to TRBJ1-6; D call uncertain. Germline V CDR1 and CDR2: SGHDN, FVKESK. Trimming stripped 5 bases from V and 6 bases from J, with 11 bases between. The CDR3 spans 14 residues. The CDR3 DNA follows: TGTGCCAGCAGCTATCCCCAGTTTAATTCACCCCTCCACTTT. It encodes CASSYPQFNSPLHF. Complete variable domain (other parts from reference TRBV14 and TRBJ1-6): EAGVTQFPSHSVIEKGQTVTLRCDPISGHDNLYWYRRVMGKEIKFLLHFVKESKQDESGMPNNRFLAERTGGTYSTLKVQPAELEDSGVYFCASSYPQFNSPLHFGNGTRLTVT.

The chain is built from TRBV5-4 and TRBJ2-7; 7 nucleotides match TRBD1. J gave up 2 bases and V 4 bases, and 9 bases lay outside the gene matches. The germline gives CDR1 SGHNT, CDR2 YYREEE (reference sequence). The CDR3 spans 15 residues. This chain's CDR3 is CASSGGTGVTYEQYF. The CDR3 DNA is TGTGCCAGCAGCGGGGGAACAGGGGTTACCTACGAGCAGTACTTC.

V usage is TRBV2 and J usage is TRBJ1-4; a weak D match, TRBD1 (5 bases). The CDR3 spans 16 residues. CDR1 and CDR2 (germline): SNHLY, FYNNEI. Trimming left V 4 bases short and J 8 bases short, with 20 bases between. In DNA form, the CDR3 reads TGTGCCAGCAGTGTCGGGACGGACGCTCTCGGGGAAAAACTGTTTTTT. Amino acids: CASSVGTDALGEKLFF.

Points on this clone: Other DNA sequences in this sample translate to the same CDR3. The V gene is TRBV30, the J gene TRBJ1-4, with no clear D. Germline V gene data show CDR1 as GTSNPN and CDR2 as SVGIG (reference sequence). This CDR3 spans 12 amino acids. Trimming took 2 bases from V and 2 from J, leaving 3 bases between them. The CDR3 reads CAWSLTNEKLFF. The CDR3, as DNA: TGTGCCTGGAGTCTGACTAATGAAAAACTGTTTTTT.

This clone was observed once. This chain links TRBV29-1 with TRBJ2-1; 9 bases map to TRBD2. Germline values: CDR1 SQVTM, CDR2 ANQGSEA. V lost 0 bases, J lost 4 bases, and 10 bases stayed unmatched. This CDR3 comprises 17 residues. The CDR3 sequence: CSVEDLALAGSYNEQFF. CDR3 sequence (DNA): TGCAGCGTTGAAGATCTTGCCCTAGCGGGATCTTACAATGAGCAGTTCTTC.

This clone came up once. The chain recombines TRBV4-3 with TRBJ1-4; the D is unclear. CDR1 is LGHNA and CDR2 is YSLEER in the germline V gene. V was pared by 0 bases and J by 0 bases, with 8 bases between. The CDR3 is 16 amino acids. The CDR3 here is CASSQEWETTNEKLFF. In DNA form, the CDR3 reads TGCGCCAGCAGCCAAGAATGGGAAACAACTAATGAAAAACTGTTTTTT.

The chain joins TRBV13 to TRBJ2-7; 8 bases map to TRBD2. The CDR3 extends over 15 amino acids. Trimming took 5 bases from V and 6 from J; bases not matched to a gene: 12. The V gene's germline CDR1 is PRHDT and CDR2 FYEKMQ (reference sequence). The CDR3 DNA sequence: TGTGCCAGCAGCGAAGGGACTAGAGGCGTCCTCGAGCAGTACTTC. This codes for CASSEGTRGVLEQYF.

This chain joins TRBV4-3 and TRBJ2-5; 8 nucleotides agree with TRBD1. V lost 4 bases to trimming and J lost 4 bases; unmatched junction nucleotides: 17. The CDR3 is 18 amino acids. Germline V gene lookup returns CDR1 LGHNA and CDR2 YSLEER. The CDR3 DNA is TGCGCCAGCAGCCCGAGCCTTTATACAGGGGGTTCGGTAGAGACCCAGTACTTC. Its translation is CASSPSLYTGGSVETQYF.

The chain joins TRBV11-2 to TRBJ2-1; the D is unclear. Trimming left V 1 base short and J 1 base short, with 5 bases between. CDR1 and CDR2 (germline): SGHAT, FQNNGV. The CDR3 totals 14 residues. The CDR3 coding sequence is TGTGCCAGCAGCTTAGTTCTGTCCTACAATGAGCAGTTCTTC. Translating gives CASSLVLSYNEQFF.

The chain couples TRBV4-1 to TRBJ1-4; D unresolved. V was cut by 4 bases and J by 5 bases, with 5 bases left in between. The germline gives CDR1 MGHRA, CDR2 YSYEKL. The CDR3 spans 12 residues. In nucleotides, the CDR3 is TGCGCCAGCAGCCCGTTCAATGAAAAACTGTTTTTT. It specifies CASSPFNEKLFF.